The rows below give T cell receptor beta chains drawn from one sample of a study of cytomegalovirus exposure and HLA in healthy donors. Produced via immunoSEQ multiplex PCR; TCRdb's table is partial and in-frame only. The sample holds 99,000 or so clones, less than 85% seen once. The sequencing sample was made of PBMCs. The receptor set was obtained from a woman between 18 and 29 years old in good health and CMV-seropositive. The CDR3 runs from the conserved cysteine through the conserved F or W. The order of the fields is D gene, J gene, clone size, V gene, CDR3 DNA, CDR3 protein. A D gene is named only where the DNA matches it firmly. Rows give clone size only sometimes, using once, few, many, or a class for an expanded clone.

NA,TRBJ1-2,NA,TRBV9,TGTGCCAGCAGCGTAGACCGGGACTCGGGGCAGGGCTATGGCTACACCTTC,CASSVDRDSGQGYGYTF
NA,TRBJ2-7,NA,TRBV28,TGTGCCAGCAGTTTCTTCCAAGGAGCCTACGAGCAGTACTTC,CASSFFQGAYEQYF
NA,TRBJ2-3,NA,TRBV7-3,TGTGCCAGCAGCCAGGAGGCAGATACGCAGTATTTT,CASSQEADTQYF
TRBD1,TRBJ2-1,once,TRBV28,TGTGCCAGCAGCTACAGGGGGATAACGTACAATGAGCAGTTCTTC,CASSYRGITYNEQFF
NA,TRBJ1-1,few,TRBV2,TGTGCCAGCATATCTTATGGCGGGAATGAAGCTTTCTTT,CASISYGGNEAFF
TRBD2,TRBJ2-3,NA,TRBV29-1,TGCAGCGTTGTGAGCGGGAGGACGGATACGCAGTATTTT,CSVVSGRTDTQYF
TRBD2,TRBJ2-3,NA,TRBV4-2,TGTGCCAGCAGCCAAACCCGCGGGAGCGGAACAGATACGCAGTATTTT,CASSQTRGSGTDTQYF
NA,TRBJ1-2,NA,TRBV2,TGTGCCAGCAGTGAAGCAGTCCGCCCCGGTGGCTACACCTTC,CASSEAVRPGGYTF
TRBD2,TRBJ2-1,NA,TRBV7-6,TGTGCCAGCAGCTCTGCTAGCGGGCTGAATGAGCAGTTCTTC,CASSSASGLNEQFF
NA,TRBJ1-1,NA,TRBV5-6,TGTGCCAGCAGCCTCACAGGTGAGAACACTGAAGCTTTCTTT,CASSLTGENTEAFF
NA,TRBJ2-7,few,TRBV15,TGTGCCACCAGCAGTGGAGGGAGGCCCGACGAGCAGTACTTC,CATSSGGRPDEQYF
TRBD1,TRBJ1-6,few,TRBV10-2,TGCGCCACCTCGACTGACAGGGCTTCACCCCTCCACTTT,CATSTDRASPLHF
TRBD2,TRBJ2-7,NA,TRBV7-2,TGTGCCAGCAGCTTTAGCGGGGGAAGCTCCTACGAGCAGTACTTC,CASSFSGGSSYEQYF
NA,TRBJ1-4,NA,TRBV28,TGTGCCAGCAGTTTGCCGGGACAAATTGAAAAACTGTTTTTT,CASSLPGQIEKLFF
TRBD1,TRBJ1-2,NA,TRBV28,TGTGCCAGCAGCCCGACCGGGACAGGGGAGGACTATGGCTACACCTTC,CASSPTGTGEDYGYTF
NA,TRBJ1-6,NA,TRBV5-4,TGTGCCAGCAGCTTCCGGGACACCAATTCACCCCTCCACTTT,CASSFRDTNSPLHF
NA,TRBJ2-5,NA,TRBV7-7,TGTGCTAGCAGCCAAATCCCGGGAACAGAAGAGACCCAGTACTTC,CASSQIPGTEETQYF
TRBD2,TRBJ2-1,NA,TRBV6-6,TGTGCCAGCAGACAACAACTAGCGGGAGGGCCTCGGGAGCAGTTCTTC,CASRQQLAGGPREQFF
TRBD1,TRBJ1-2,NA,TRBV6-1,TGTGCCAGCAGTGACGACAGGGTCGGCTACACCTTC,CASSDDRVGYTF
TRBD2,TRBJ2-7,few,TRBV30,TGTGCCTGGATCGGCGCGGGAGGGGCCGAGCAGTACTTC,CAWIGAGGAEQYF
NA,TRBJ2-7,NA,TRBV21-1,TGTGCCAGCAGCTCTGACGAGCAGTACTTC,CASSSDEQYF
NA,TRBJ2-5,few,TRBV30,TGTGCCTCGTCGCTGCCCGTCCAGGAGACCCAGTACTTC,CASSLPVQETQYF
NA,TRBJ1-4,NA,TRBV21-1,TGTGCCAGCAGCAAGTGCAGGACAGTAAATGAAAAACTGTTTTTT,CASSKCRTVNEKLFF
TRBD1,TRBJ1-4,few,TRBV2,TGTGCCAGCAGAAACAGGGGCGCTGGTGAAAAACTGTTTTTT,CASRNRGAGEKLFF
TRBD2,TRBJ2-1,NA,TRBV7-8,TGTGCCAGCAGCCTACTAGCGGGAGCGGCCAATGAGCAGTTCTTC,CASSLLAGAANEQFF
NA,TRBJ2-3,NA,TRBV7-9,TGTGCCAGCAGCTTAGTCTCTTCCGATACGCAGTATTTT,CASSLVSSDTQYF
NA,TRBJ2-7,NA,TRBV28,TGTGCCAGCAGTTCCCCCGGGGTAGCGTACTCCTACGAGCAGTACTTC,CASSSPGVAYSYEQYF
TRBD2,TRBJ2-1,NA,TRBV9,TGTGCCAGCAGCGCTCTTTCTAGCGGGATTAGGGGTGAGCAGTTCTTC,CASSALSSGIRGEQFF
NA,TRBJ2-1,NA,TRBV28,TGTGCCAGCAGTTCGAGGGAGGAGCAGTTCTTC,CASSSREEQFF
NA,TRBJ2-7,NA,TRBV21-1,TGTGCCAGCAGCAAAGCCGTCTTTCGGACTATAGGCTACGAGCAGTACTTC,CASSKAVFRTIGYEQYF
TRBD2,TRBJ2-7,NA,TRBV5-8,TGTACCAGCAGCTTAGAGGAGGCTAGCGGGAGGTGGAACGAGCAGTACTTC,CTSSLEEASGRWNEQYF
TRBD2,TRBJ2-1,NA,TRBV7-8,TGTGCCAGCAGCTTAGGCGGGGGGGGCGACGTGTTCTTC,CASSLGGGGDVFF
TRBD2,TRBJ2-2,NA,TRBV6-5,TGTGCCAGCAGACAAGGTAGCGGGCCCGGGGAGCTGTTTTTT,CASRQGSGPGELFF
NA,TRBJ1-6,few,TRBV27,TGTGCCAGCAGTTCTCCTACTAAGGCCCTCCACTTT,CASSSPTKALHF
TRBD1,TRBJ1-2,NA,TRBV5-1,TGCGCCAGCGGGATACAGGGGGCAATGGGCTATGGCTACACCTTC,CASGIQGAMGYGYTF
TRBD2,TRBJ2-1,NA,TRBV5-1,TGCGCCAGCAGCTTGGAAGGACTAGCGGCCTACAATGAGCAGTTCTTC,CASSLEGLAAYNEQFF
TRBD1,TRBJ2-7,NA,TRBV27,TGTGCCAGCAGTTTAGTGGGACAGGGCTACGAGCAGTACTTC,CASSLVGQGYEQYF
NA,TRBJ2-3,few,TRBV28,TGTGCCAGCAGTTCCGGTTCAGATACGCAGTATTTT,CASSSGSDTQYF
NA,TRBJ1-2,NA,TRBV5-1,TGCGCCAGCAGCCCGACAGCCTCGAATTATGGCTACACCTTC,CASSPTASNYGYTF
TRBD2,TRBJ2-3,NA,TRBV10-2,TGCGCCAGCACGGGCGTCTCTGCGGGAGGGGAAACCCAGACTAGCACAGATACGCAGTATTTT,CASTGVSAGGETQTSTDTQYF
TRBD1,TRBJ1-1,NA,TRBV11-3,TGTGCCAGCAGCCGGACAGGGGAAACTGAAGCTTTCTTT,CASSRTGETEAFF
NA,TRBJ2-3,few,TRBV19,TGTGCCAGTAGTATGCTAGGTAGCGGAGGGACAGATACGCAGTATTTT,CASSMLGSGGTDTQYF
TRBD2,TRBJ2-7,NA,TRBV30,TGTGCCTGGAGTGTATCTAGCGGGACTCGCGAGCAGTACTTC,CAWSVSSGTREQYF
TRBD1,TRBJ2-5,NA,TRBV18,TGTGCCAGCTCCCCACAGGGACAGGGTATAGGAGAGACCCAGTACTTC,CASSPQGQGIGETQYF
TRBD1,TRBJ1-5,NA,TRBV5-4,TGTGCCAGCAGCTTGGCCGGACAGGGGCGAGGCAATCAGCCCCAGCATTTT,CASSLAGQGRGNQPQHF
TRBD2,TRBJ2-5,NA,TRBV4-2,TGTGCCAGCAGCCAATTCGGGGGGAACCAAGAGACCCAGTACTTC,CASSQFGGNQETQYF
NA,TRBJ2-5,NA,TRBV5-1,TGCGCCAGCAGCTTGATCCAGGGATCAGAGACCCAGTACTTC,CASSLIQGSETQYF
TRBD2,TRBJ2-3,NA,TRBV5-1,TGCGCCAGCAGAACCGGGACTAGCGGTAGCACAGATACGCAGTATTTT,CASRTGTSGSTDTQYF
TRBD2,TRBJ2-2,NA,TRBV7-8,TGTGCCAGCAGCTTAGAGGCGGGAGCCACCGGGGAGCTGTTTTTT,CASSLEAGATGELFF
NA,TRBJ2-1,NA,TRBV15,TGTGCCACCAGCAGGGGGCCAGGGGGGATACCCCTTCGCAATGAGCAGTTCTTC,CATSRGPGGIPLRNEQFF
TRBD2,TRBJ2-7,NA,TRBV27,TGTGCCAGCAGACCAAGCGGGATCTCCTACGAGCAGTACTTC,CASRPSGISYEQYF
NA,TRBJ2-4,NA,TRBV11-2,TGTGCCAGCAGGAGCGGCAAAAACATTCAGTACTTC,CASRSGKNIQYF
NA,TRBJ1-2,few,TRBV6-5,TGTGCCAGCTTTACCCTGGGCCCGATGGCCTATGGCTACACCTTC,CASFTLGPMAYGYTF
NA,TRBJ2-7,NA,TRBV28,TGTGCCAGCACCAAGTACAGCTCCTACGAGCAGTACTTC,CASTKYSSYEQYF
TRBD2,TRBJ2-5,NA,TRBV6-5,TGTGCCAGCAGGGGTCTAGCGGGAACCCACCAGTACTTC,CASRGLAGTHQYF
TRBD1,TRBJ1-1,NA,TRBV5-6,TGTGCCAGCAGCTTGCTTGGACAGGGAGGAACTGAAGCTTTCTTT,CASSLLGQGGTEAFF
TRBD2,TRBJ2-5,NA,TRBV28,TGTGCCAGCAGTATCGGGACTAGGGAAGAGACCCAGTACTTC,CASSIGTREETQYF